The 5 T cell receptor beta chains in this list originate from one sample, sequenced in a study of neurological immune-mediated disorders. TCRdb analysed the 5' RACE reads with MiXCR anew, one entry per CDR3 protein. The sample lists 64,000 or so distinct CDR3 sequences, about 9.4% occurring once. The time point here: longitudinal time-point 1 (baseline). Source material: PBMCs. These receptors all come from a young man in good health.

This clonotype was seen at least ten times. The J gene is TRBJ1-5, the V gene TRBV12-3 or TRBV12-4; TRBD1 matches at 8 bases. The length of the CDR3 is 16 residues. Trimming cost V 2 bases and J 0 bases; bases outside gene matches: 3. The DNA for the CDR3 is TGTGCCAGCAGTTTATCGGGACAGGTTAGCAATCAGCCCCAGCATTTT. As protein: CASSLSGQVSNQPQHF.

Note on this clonotype: A much larger clone lies one base from this, so it may be a read error. V and J are TRBV20-1 and TRBJ2-1, with D tentatively TRBD2 (6 bases). The V gene lost 7 bases and the J gene lost 2 bases, with 12 bases spanning the gap. The germline gives CDR1 DFQATT, CDR2 SNEGSKA (reference sequence). There are 13 residues in the CDR3. CDR3 loop: CSVWGDTYNEQFF. In nucleotides, the CDR3 is TGCAGTGTGTGGGGGGATACCTACAATGAGCAGTTCTTC.

The chain employs TRBV7-2 and TRBJ1-2, with D maybe TRBD1 (6 bases). This CDR3 contains 14 residues. CDR1 is SGHTA and CDR2 is FQGNSA in the germline V gene. Between the trimmed V and J ends, which lost 6 bases and 4 bases, there was a span of 15 bases. The CDR3: CASSPRGFLYGYTF. In DNA, the CDR3 is TGTGCCAGCAGTCCCAGGGGATTTCTCTATGGCTACACCTTC. Variable domain in full (rest from reference TRBV7-2 and TRBJ1-2): GAGVSQSPSNKVTEKGKDVELRCDPISGHTALYWYRQSLGQGLEFLIYFQGNSAPDKSGLPSDRFSAERTGGSVSTLTIQRTQQEDSAVYLCASSPRGFLYGYTFGSGTRLTVV.

In this sample, this clonotype turned up many times. This rearrangement joins TRBV5-1 to TRBJ1-5; D is unclear. Germline values: CDR1 SGHRS, CDR2 YFSETQ. The CDR3 contains 14 residues. Deletions cut 3 bases from V and 7 bases from J, with 14 bases between. The CDR3 nucleotides read TGCGCCAGCAGCTATAGGGCCGTCGGGCAGCCCCAGCATTTT. This translates into CASSYRAVGQPQHF.

There are many counts of this clonotype. V is TRBV20-1 and J is TRBJ2-2; 9 positions match TRBD1. The CDR3 is made up of 14 amino acids. V lost 2 bases, J lost 7 bases, and 5 bases stayed unmatched. The germline V gene has CDR1 DFQATT and CDR2 SNEGSKA (reference sequence). The CDR3 spells CSARSTGGSGELFF. CDR3 nucleotides: TGCAGTGCTAGATCGACAGGGGGGAGCGGGGAGCTGTTTTTT.